Listed here are 3 T cell receptor beta chains from one sample, sequenced in a study of molecular identifiers for immune sequencing clone quantification. A single record per CDR3 protein comes from TCRdb applying MiXCR to the PCR reads. The sample includes some 100,000 distinct CDR3 sequences, 19% seen only once; the top ten take 0.75% to 0.95%. Specimen: naive CD8+ T cells from blood, with Jurkat cell RNA spiked in. Subset denoted: FACS-sorted CD8+CD4-CCR7+CD45RA+ naive T cells. These receptors came from a human donor in good health. Some libraries in this study had Jurkat cell RNA spiked in.

The chain employs TRBV7-9 and TRBJ2-2, with D possibly being TRBD1 or TRBD2 (5 bases each). CDR1 and CDR2 (germline): SEHNR, FQNEAQ (reference sequence). V lost 11 bases to trimming and J lost 3 bases, with 13 bases between them. The CDR3 contains 13 residues. DNA for the CDR3: TGTGCCCACGGGGCTGGGGACACCGGGGAGCTGTTTTTT. Protein product: CAHGAGDTGELFF.

This clonotype was picked up many times. The chain couples TRBV6-5 to TRBJ2-3, with D possibly being TRBD2 (6 bases). Trimming left V 0 bases short and J 2 bases short, with 9 bases between. CDR1 and CDR2 (germline): MNHEY, SVGAGI. The CDR3 runs to 15 residues. CDR3 amino acids: CASSYSTSFTDTQYF. In nucleotides, the CDR3 is TGTGCCAGCAGTTACTCGACTAGTTTCACAGATACGCAGTATTTT.

This clonotype showed up many times. This sequence joins TRBV12-3 or TRBV12-4 and TRBJ2-5; the D gene could be TRBD1 or TRBD2 (6 bases each). The CDR3 has 14 amino acids. V was clipped by 5 bases and J by 4 bases, with 14 bases between them. This chain's CDR3 is CASSPAGGRETQYF. The CDR3 DNA is TGTGCCAGCAGTCCCGCTGGGGGGCGAGAGACCCAGTACTTC.